This T cell receptor (beta chain) was sequenced in a study of T cell changes during pregnancy in multiple sclerosis. The assay was immunoSEQ multiplex PCR, and TCRdb's table has in-frame clones only and misses some. The profile covers more than 75,000 clones, with approximately 94% appearing a single time and 2.5% taken by the ten largest. V lost 7 bases and J lost 0; bases outside the gene matches: 8. Germline CDR1 reads LNHDA; CDR2 reads SQIVND (reference sequence). The CDR3 is 17 residues long. V and J are TRBV19 and TRBJ2-4; TRBD2 matches 11 bases. This clonotype originated in a female donor with multiple sclerosis, enrolled in a pregnancy study. This sample comprised peripheral blood, obtained in the third trimester of pregnancy. The CDR3 sequence is CASMRLAGGIAKNIQYF. CDR3 coding DNA: TGTGCCAGTATGCGGCTAGCGGGGGGAATAGCCAAAAACATTCAGTACTTC.